Listed here are 6 T cell receptor beta chains from one sample, sequenced in a study of OX40 agonist ivuxolimab in advanced cancers. Data came from immunoSEQ multiplex PCR; TCRdb stores just in-frame clones and leaves some out. This table has about 54,000 clones, roughly nine tenths appearing once. The specimen comprised CD4+ or CD8+ T cells sorted from blood, sampled in a trial of the OX40 agonist ivuxolimab. All receptors derive from an adult with an advanced solid tumor such as melanoma, head and neck, liver or kidney cancer.

V gene TRBV4-1 combines with J gene TRBJ2-3, with no clear D. The CDR3 is 16 residues long. The V end lost 0 bases, the J end lost 3 bases, and 13 bases lay between the germline ends. Germline CDR1 is MGHRA and CDR2 is YSYEKL. The CDR3 reads CASSQEVGLTTDTQYF. CDR3 DNA: TGCGCCAGCAGCCAAGAGGTTGGCCTCACTACAGATACGCAGTATTTT.

CDR3 DNA sequence: TGTGCCAGCAGTGAAATTGTCTATTCCGATACGCAGTATTTT. It is translated as CASSEIVYSDTQYF. The gene calls are TRBV2 and TRBJ2-3; D remains ambiguous. CDR3 size: 14 residues. Germline assignment: CDR1 SNHLY and CDR2 FYNNEI. Trimming stripped 2 bases from V and 6 bases from J, with 12 bases between. The full variable domain, rest sourced from reference TRBV2 and TRBJ2-3, is EPEVTQTPSHQVTQMGQEVILRCVPISNHLYFYWYRQILGQKVEFLVSFYNNEISEKSEIFDDQFSVERPDGSNFTLKIRSTKLEDSAMYFCASSEIVYSDTQYFGPGTRLTVL.

The chain has TRBV4-3 and TRBJ1-5; 10 nucleotides line up with TRBD1. The V gene end was trimmed by 5 bases and the J gene end by 5 bases; junction bases not matched to a gene: 9. This CDR3 is built from 16 residues. Per the germline V gene, CDR1 is LGHNA and CDR2 is YSLEER. CDR3: CASSTGLGTGDQPQHF. CDR3 DNA sequence: TGCGCCAGCAGCACAGGTCTTGGGACAGGGGATCAGCCCCAGCATTTT.

The chain joins TRBV19 to TRBJ2-2; D not certain. Trimming pared 3 bases from V and 6 bases from J, leaving 20 bases between. Germline CDR1 reads LNHDA; CDR2 reads SQIVND (reference sequence). The length of the CDR3 is 17 residues. The CDR3 DNA is TGTGCCAGTAGTATCCCCCCTCTTGGTATCGAAGCCGGGGAGCTGTTTTTT. This gives the protein CASSIPPLGIEAGELFF.

CDR3 in amino acids: CASSPRRGGYGYTF. As DNA, the CDR3 is TGTGCCAGCAGCCCACGACGGGGGGGCTATGGCTACACCTTC. The chain links TRBV5-6 to TRBJ1-2, with D perhaps matching TRBD1 (5 bases). The CDR3 sequence is 14 residues long. The germline V and J ends were trimmed by 4 bases and 4 bases, with 14 bases remaining between them. Germline V gives CDR1 SGHDT, CDR2 YYEEEE.

The chain combines TRBV11-3 with TRBJ2-2; weak D call: TRBD2 (6 bases). This CDR3 is built from 19 residues. The germline CDR1 and CDR2 sequences are SGHNT and YENEEA. With 3 bases removed from V and 6 bases from J, the gap between germline ends came to 26 bases. The CDR3 DNA reads as TGTGCCAGCAGCTTCTTTAGGCACTGTGGCACCGGGGGATCCGGGGAGCTGTTTTTT. It encodes CASSFFRHCGTGGSGELFF.